The 15 T cell receptor beta chains reported below all come from one sample, sequenced in a study of blood T cell repertoires in COVID-19. Profiled with immunoSEQ multiplex PCR; TCRdb holds only in-frame clones, not every one. The sample has around 99,000 clones, roughly 88% seen once. The sample comprised peripheral blood. The source is a man aged 45-65 years with active or convalescent COVID-19.

The chain links TRBV6-5 to TRBJ2-7; TRBD2 agrees at 9 bases. This CDR3 contains 15 residues. CDR1 is MNHEY and CDR2 is SVGAGI in the germline V gene. The V segment lost 5 bases and the J segment 0 bases; nucleotides outside the gene matches: 5. The CDR3 protein is CASSRIAGASYEQYF. The CDR3 nucleotides are TGTGCCAGCAGTCGGATAGCGGGAGCCTCCTACGAGCAGTACTTC.

The genes are TRBV12-3 or TRBV12-4 and TRBJ1-1; D uncertain. V lost 0 bases and J 8 bases, leaving 10 bases between the germline ends. This CDR3 region has 13 residues. The chain's CDR3 is CASSLALSREAFF. CDR3 nucleotides: TGTGCCAGCAGTTTAGCGCTGTCTAGGGAAGCTTTCTTT.

The V call is TRBV10-3, the J call TRBJ2-2, with unresolved D. This CDR3 is built from 14 residues. Trimming took off 5 bases at V and 1 base at J, with 8 bases between the two ends. Per germline, CDR1 ENHRY and CDR2 SYGVKD. The chain's CDR3 is CAISTQQNTGELFF. The CDR3 nucleotides are TGTGCCATCAGTACACAGCAGAACACCGGGGAGCTGTTTTTT.

Only one count was recorded for this clone. The gene calls are TRBV5-6 and TRBJ1-1, with 12 bases that match TRBD1. Germline V lookup: CDR1 SGHDT, CDR2 YYEEEE. The CDR3 has 16 amino acids. After removal of 5 bases from V and 1 base from J, the junction contained 6 bases not matched to a gene. As DNA, the CDR3 is TGTGCCAGCAGAAGGGACAGGGGGCCGAGGAACACTGAAGCTTTCTTT. The encoded protein is CASRRDRGPRNTEAFF. Full variable domain (missing parts from reference TRBV5-6 and TRBJ1-1): DAGVTQSPTHLIKTRGQQVTLRCSPKSGHDTVSWYQQALGQGPQFIFQYYEEEERQRGNFPDRFSGHQFPNYSSELNVNALLLGDSALYLCASRRDRGPRNTEAFFGQGTRLTVV.

The chain is built from TRBV11-3 and TRBJ2-5, with D perhaps matching TRBD2 (7 bases). The CDR3 is made up of 15 amino acids. Trimming pared 5 bases from V and 2 bases from J, leaving 15 bases between. The V gene's germline CDR1 is SGHNT and CDR2 YENEEA. CDR3 DNA: TGTGCCAGCAGCAAACAGGGACTACCTCAAGAGACCCAGTACTTC. Translation: CASSKQGLPQETQYF.

This clone occurred once. V and J are TRBV28 and TRBJ2-3, with 8 bases that match TRBD2. With 2 bases clipped from V and 3 bases from J, the junction kept 7 bases outside the gene matches. This CDR3 spans 16 amino acids. CDR1 is MDHEN and CDR2 is SYDVKM in the germline V gene. The CDR3 reads CASSLPSGSGTDTQYF. CDR3 bases: TGTGCCAGCAGTTTACCCAGCGGGAGTGGGACAGATACGCAGTATTTT.

In DNA, the CDR3 is TGTGCCAGTAAAGCGCAGCATGTTGACACTGAAGCTTTCTTT. Translated: CASKAQHVDTEAFF. The gene calls are TRBV28 and TRBJ1-1; D gene unclear. The V gene lost 9 bases and the J gene lost 3 bases, with 17 bases spanning the gap. Germline CDR1 and CDR2: MDHEN and SYDVKM. The CDR3 is made up of 14 amino acids.

The chain combines TRBV5-6 with TRBJ2-1, with no clear D. Germline CDR1 is SGHDT and CDR2 is YYEEEE. The germline V and J ends were trimmed by 0 bases and 9 bases, with 10 bases remaining between them. The CDR3 has 13 amino acids. As DNA, the CDR3 is TGTGCCAGCAGCTTGGAACCGAAGAGTGAGCAGTTCTTC. This codes for CASSLEPKSEQFF.

The gene calls are TRBV5-4 and TRBJ1-4; TRBD1 matches at 8 bases. V gave up 2 bases and J gave up 3 bases; unmatched junction bases: 6. This CDR3 region has 16 residues. The germline V gene has CDR1 SGHNT and CDR2 YYREEE (reference sequence). The CDR3 spells CASSFRQGNPNEKLFF. The CDR3 DNA reads as TGTGCCAGCAGCTTTCGACAGGGGAATCCTAATGAAAAACTGTTTTTT.

The chain carries TRBV2 and TRBJ1-1, with 7 nucleotides matching TRBD1. The CDR3 extends over 13 amino acids. J was trimmed by 6 bases and V by 8 bases; bases with no gene match: 9. Germline lookup yields CDR1 SNHLY and CDR2 FYNNEI. The DNA for the CDR3 is TGTGCCAGCGATGCAGGGGGGCTTCCTGAAGCTTTCTTT. Protein: CASDAGGLPEAFF.

The chain combines TRBV6-5 with TRBJ1-2; 7 bases are shared with TRBD1. V dropped 10 bases and J dropped 8; count of bases not matched to a gene: 7. The CDR3 runs to 11 residues. Germline V gene data show CDR1 as MNHEY and CDR2 as SVGAGI. The CDR3 sequence is CATRQGSGYTF. For the CDR3, the DNA is TGTGCCACACGACAGGGATCCGGCTACACCTTC.

The chain is built from TRBV29-1 and TRBJ2-5; a possible D gene is TRBD2 (6 bases). Deletions cut 1 base from V and 1 base from J, with 10 bases between. The CDR3 runs 14 residues. Germline assignment: CDR1 SQVTM and CDR2 ANQGSEA. The CDR3 nucleotides read TGCAGCGTTGAAGGACGGGGGACCCAAGAGACCCAGTACTTC. Its translation is CSVEGRGTQETQYF.

This rearrangement joins TRBV25-1 to TRBJ1-1; the D gene is possibly TRBD1 (6 bases). This CDR3 has 14 residues. V shed 4 bases and J shed 3 bases, with 12 bases lying between them. Per the germline V gene, CDR1 is MGHDK and CDR2 is SYGVNS. The CDR3: CASSAGGPDTEAFF. Written as DNA, the CDR3 is TGTGCCAGCAGTGCCGGGGGGCCGGACACTGAAGCTTTCTTT.

This chain links TRBV28 with TRBJ1-2; no firm D call. The V and J ends lost 7 bases and 2 bases respectively, with 8 bases between them. The CDR3 is made up of 12 amino acids. The germline gives CDR1 MDHEN, CDR2 SYDVKM. For the CDR3, the DNA is TGTGCCAGCAATAACGGGAACTATGGCTACACCTTC. Translated, it gives CASNNGNYGYTF.

The genes are TRBV4-1 and TRBJ1-5; TRBD1 matches 9 bases. V gave up 0 bases and J gave up 5 bases; unmatched junction bases: 5. The CDR3 spans 16 residues. Germline values: CDR1 MGHRA, CDR2 YSYEKL. The CDR3: CASSQDVGQGHQPQHF. The CDR3 DNA reads TGCGCCAGCAGCCAAGACGTTGGACAGGGGCATCAGCCCCAGCATTTT.